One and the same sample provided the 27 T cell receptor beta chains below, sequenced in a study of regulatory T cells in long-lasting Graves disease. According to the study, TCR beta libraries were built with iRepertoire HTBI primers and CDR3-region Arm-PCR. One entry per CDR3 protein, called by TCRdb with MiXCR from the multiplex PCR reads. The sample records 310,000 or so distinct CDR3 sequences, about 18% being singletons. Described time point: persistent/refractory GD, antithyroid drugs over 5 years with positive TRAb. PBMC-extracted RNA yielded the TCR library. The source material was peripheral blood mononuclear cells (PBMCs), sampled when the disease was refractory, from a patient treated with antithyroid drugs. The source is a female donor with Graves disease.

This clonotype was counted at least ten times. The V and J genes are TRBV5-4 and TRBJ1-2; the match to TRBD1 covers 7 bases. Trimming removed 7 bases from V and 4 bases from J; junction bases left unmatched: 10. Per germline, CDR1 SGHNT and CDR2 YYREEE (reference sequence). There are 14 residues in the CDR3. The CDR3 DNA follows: TGTGCCAGCTTCAGGGGGACAGAGCCCTATGGCTACACCTTC. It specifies CASFRGTEPYGYTF.

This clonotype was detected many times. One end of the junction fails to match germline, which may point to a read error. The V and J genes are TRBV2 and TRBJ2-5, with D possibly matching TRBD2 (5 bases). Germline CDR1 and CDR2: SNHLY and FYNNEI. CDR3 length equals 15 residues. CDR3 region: CASNGRAAGQETQYF. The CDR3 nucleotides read TGTGCCAGCAACGGTCGAGCGGCGGGCCAAGAAACCCAGTACTTC.

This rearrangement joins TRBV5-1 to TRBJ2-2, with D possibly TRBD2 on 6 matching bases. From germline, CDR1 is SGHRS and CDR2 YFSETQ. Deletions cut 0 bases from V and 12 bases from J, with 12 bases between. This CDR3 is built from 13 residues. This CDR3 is CASSLAGVWKLFF. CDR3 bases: TGCGCCAGCAGCTTGGCGGGGGTGTGGAAGCTGTTTTTT. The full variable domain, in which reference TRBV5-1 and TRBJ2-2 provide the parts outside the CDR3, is KAGVTQTPRYLIKTRGQQVTLSCSPISGHRSVSWYQQTPGQGLQFLFEYFSETQRNKGNFPGRFSGRQFSNSRSEMNVSTLELGDSALYLCASSLAGVWKLFFGEGSRLTVL.

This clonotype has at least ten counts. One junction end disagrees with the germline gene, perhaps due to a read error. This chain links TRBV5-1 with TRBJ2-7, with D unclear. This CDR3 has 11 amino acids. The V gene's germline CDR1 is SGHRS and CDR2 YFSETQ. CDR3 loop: CAGSYGYEQYF. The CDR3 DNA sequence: TGCGCCGGCAGCTATGGGTACGAGCAGTACTTC.

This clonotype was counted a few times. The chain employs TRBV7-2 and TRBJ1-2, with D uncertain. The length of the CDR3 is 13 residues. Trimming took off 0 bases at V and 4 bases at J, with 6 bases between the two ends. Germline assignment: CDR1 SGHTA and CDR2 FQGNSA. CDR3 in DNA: TGTGCCAGCAGCTTAGCTAGCGGCTATGGCTACACCTTC. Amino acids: CASSLASGYGYTF.

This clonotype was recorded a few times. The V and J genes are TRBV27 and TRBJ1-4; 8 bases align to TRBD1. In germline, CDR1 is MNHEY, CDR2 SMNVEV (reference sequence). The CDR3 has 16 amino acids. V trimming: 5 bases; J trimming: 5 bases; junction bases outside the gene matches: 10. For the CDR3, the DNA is TGTGCCAGCAGTCCTCTCACAGGGGGTAGAAATGAAAAACTGTTTTTT. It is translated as CASSPLTGGRNEKLFF.

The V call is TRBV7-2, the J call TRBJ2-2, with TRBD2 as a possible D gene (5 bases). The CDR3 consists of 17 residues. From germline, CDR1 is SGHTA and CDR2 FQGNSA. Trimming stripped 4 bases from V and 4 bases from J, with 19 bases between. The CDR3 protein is CASSSPAARAGTGELFF. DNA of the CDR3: TGTGCCAGCAGCTCACCCGCGGCGAGGGCCGGCACCGGGGAGCTGTTTTTT.

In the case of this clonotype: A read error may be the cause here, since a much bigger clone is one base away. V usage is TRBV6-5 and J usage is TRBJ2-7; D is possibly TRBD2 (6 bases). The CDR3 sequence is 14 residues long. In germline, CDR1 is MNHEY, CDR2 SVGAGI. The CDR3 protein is CASSSNPGGYEEYF. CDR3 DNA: TGTGCCAGCAGTTCCAACCCCGGGGGTTACGAGGAGTACTTC.

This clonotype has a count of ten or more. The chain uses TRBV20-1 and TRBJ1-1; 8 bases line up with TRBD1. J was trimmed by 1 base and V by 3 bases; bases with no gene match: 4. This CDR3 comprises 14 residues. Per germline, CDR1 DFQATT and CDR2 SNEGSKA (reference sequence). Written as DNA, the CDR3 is TGCAGTGCTAGGGCGACAGGGGCGAACACTGAAGCTTTCTTT. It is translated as CSARATGANTEAFF.

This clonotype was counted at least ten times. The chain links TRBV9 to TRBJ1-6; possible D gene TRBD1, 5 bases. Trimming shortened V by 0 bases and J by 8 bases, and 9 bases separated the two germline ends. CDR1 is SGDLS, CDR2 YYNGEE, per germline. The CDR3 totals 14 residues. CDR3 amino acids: CASSVGIGDSPLHF. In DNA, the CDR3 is TGTGCCAGCAGCGTAGGGATAGGGGATTCACCCCTCCACTTT.

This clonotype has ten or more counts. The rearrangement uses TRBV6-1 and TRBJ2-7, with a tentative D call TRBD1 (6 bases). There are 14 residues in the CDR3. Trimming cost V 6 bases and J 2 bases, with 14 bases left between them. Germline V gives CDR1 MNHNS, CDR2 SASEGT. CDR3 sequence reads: CASRGTRSAYEQYF. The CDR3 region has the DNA TGTGCCAGCAGGGGGACACGCTCCGCCTACGAGCAGTACTTC.

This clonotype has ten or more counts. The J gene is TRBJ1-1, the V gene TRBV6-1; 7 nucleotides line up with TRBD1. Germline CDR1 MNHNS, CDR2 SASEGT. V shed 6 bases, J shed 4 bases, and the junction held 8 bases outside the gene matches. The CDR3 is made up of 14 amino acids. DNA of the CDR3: TGTGCCAGCAGCCCACCCGGGACAGCCACTGAAGCTTTCTTT. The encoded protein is CASSPPGTATEAFF.

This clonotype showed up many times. The DNA for the CDR3 is TGTGCCAGCAGCTTCAGGACAGTTCAAGAGACCCAGTACTTC. Protein product: CASSFRTVQETQYF. This sequence joins TRBV7-3 and TRBJ2-5, with a tentative D call TRBD1 (6 bases). V was clipped by 3 bases and J by 2 bases, with 10 bases between them. CDR3 length equals 14 residues. Looked up from germline, CDR1 is SGHTA and CDR2 is FQGTGA.

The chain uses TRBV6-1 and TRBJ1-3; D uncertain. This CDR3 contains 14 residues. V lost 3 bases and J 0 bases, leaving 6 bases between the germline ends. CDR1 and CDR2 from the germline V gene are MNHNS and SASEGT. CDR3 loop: CASSDLSSGNTIYF. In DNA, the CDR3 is TGTGCCAGCAGTGACCTAAGCTCTGGAAACACCATATATTTT.

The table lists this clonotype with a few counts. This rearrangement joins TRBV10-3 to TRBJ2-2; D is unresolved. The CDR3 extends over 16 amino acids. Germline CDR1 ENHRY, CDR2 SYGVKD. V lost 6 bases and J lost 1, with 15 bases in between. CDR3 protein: CAISLFEEQNTGELFF. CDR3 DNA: TGTGCCATCAGCCTATTTGAAGAACAGAACACCGGGGAGCTGTTTTTT.

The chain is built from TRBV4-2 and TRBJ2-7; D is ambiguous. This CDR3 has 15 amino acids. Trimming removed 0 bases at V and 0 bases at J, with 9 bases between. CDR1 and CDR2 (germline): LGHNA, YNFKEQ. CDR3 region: CASSQEGSASYEQYF. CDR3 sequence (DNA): TGTGCCAGCAGCCAAGAAGGTAGTGCCTCCTACGAGCAGTACTTC.

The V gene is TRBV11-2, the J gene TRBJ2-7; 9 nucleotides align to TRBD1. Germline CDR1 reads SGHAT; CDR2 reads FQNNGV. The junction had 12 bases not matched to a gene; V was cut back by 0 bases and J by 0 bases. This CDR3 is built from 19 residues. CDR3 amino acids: CASSLDLWTGAPSSYEQYF. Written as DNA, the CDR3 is TGTGCCAGCAGCTTAGATCTATGGACAGGGGCCCCTAGCTCCTACGAGCAGTACTTC.

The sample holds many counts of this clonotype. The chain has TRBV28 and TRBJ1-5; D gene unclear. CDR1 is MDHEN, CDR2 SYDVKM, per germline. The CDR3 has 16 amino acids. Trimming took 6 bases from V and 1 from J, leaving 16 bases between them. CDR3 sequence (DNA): TGTGCCAGCAGCTATAATGGACGGCTAAGCAATCAGCCCCAGCATTTT. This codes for CASSYNGRLSNQPQHF.

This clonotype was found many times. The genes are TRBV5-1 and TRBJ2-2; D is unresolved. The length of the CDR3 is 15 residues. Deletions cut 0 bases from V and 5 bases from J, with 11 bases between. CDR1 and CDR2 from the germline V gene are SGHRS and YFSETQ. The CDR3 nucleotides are TGCGCCAGCAGCTTGGGGCGCTCCGGGACCGGGGAGCTGTTTTTT. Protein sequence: CASSLGRSGTGELFF.

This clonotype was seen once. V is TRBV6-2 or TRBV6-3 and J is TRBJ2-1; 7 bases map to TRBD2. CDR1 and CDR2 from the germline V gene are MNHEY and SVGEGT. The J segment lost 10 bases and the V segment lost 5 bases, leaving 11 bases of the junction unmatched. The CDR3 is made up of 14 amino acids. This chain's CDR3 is CASSEVAGEVEQFF. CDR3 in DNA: TGTGCCAGCAGTGAAGTTGCGGGAGAAGTGGAGCAGTTCTTC.

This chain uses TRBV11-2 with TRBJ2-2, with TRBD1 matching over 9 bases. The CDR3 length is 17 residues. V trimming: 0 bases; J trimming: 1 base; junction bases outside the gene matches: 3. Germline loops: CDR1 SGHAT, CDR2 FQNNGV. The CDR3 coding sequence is TGTGCCAGCAGCTTAGATGGGACAGGGCTGAACACCGGGGAGCTGTTTTTT. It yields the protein CASSLDGTGLNTGELFF.

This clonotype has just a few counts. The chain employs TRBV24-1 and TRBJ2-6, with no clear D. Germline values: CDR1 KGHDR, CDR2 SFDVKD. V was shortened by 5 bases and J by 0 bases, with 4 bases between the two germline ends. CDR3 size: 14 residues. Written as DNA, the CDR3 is TGTGCCACCAGTGCTAACTCTGGGGCCAACGTCCTGACTTTC. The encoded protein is CATSANSGANVLTF.

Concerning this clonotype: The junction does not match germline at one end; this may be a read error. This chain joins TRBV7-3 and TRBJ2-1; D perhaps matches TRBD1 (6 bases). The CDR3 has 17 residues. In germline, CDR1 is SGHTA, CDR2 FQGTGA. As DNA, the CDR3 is TGTGCCAGCAGTTTAAGTCCAGGCAGGGGCTCCTACAATGAGCAGTTCTTC. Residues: CASSLSPGRGSYNEQFF.

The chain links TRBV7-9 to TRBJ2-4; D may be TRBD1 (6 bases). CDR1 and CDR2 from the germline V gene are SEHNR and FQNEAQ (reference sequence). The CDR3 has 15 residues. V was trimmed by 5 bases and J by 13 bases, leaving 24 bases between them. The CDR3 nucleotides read TGTGCCAGCAGCGGAAGGACAGCCTCCTACAATGAGCAGTACTTC. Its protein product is CASSGRTASYNEQYF.

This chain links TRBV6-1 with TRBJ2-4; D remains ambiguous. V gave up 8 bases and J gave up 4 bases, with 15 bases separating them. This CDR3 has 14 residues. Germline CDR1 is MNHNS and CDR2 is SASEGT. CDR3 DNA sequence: TGTGCCAGCGGAGACTCCCCCGGGAAAAACATTCAGTACTTC. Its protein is CASGDSPGKNIQYF.

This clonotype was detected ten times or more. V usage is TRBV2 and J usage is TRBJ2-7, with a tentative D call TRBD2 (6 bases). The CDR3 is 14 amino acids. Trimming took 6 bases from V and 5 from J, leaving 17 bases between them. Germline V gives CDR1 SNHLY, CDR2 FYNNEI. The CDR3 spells CASRPDSWGDEQYF. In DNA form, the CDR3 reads TGTGCCAGCAGGCCAGACTCATGGGGGGACGAGCAGTACTTC.

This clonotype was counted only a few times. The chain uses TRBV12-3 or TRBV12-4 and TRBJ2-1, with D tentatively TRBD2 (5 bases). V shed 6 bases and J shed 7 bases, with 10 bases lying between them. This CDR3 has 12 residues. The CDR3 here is CASSPTGNEQFF. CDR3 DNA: TGTGCCAGCAGCCCGACGGGGAATGAGCAGTTCTTC.